Below are 3 T cell receptor beta chains sequenced from a single sample in a study of read filtering for tumor transcriptome and immune sequencing. From 350 to 500 ng of RNA, a library with molecular barcoded alpha/delta and beta/gamma adaptors was made. A single record per CDR3 protein comes from TCRdb applying MiXCR to the reads. The repertoire holds 85,000 to 100,000 distinct CDR3 sequences, with roughly a fifth as singletons. The sample taken for sequencing was a population of CD138-negative cells sorted from bone marrow. The source is a donor over 35 with multiple myeloma.

The rearrangement uses TRBV5-6 and TRBJ2-3; tentative D call: TRBD2 (6 bases). Trimming stripped 0 bases from V and 2 bases from J, with 13 bases between. The germline CDR1 and CDR2 sequences are SGHDT and YYEEEE. This CDR3 comprises 16 residues. CDR3 coding DNA: TGTGCCAGCAGCTTGGACCCCGCGGGGTCCACAGATACGCAGTATTTT. It translates to CASSLDPAGSTDTQYF.

There are many counts of this clonotype. V usage is TRBV2 and J usage is TRBJ1-1; a weak D match, TRBD1 (6 bases). Trimming left V 4 bases short and J 1 base short, with 22 bases between. Germline CDR1 reads SNHLY; CDR2 reads FYNNEI. The CDR3 is 18 residues long. The DNA for the CDR3 is TGTGCCAGCAGTGGGGGAAGGGGAGGAAGGGGGACGAACACTGAAGCTTTCTTT. Protein: CASSGGRGGRGTNTEAFF.

This clonotype was detected ten times or more. The genes are TRBV18 and TRBJ2-1; D tentatively reads TRBD1 or TRBD2 (5 bases each). The length of the CDR3 is 13 residues. The V and J ends lost 4 bases and 5 bases respectively, with 9 bases between them. Germline V lookup: CDR1 KGHSH, CDR2 LQKENI. CDR3 residues: CASSLGTDNEQFF. The CDR3 region has the DNA TGTGCCAGCTCACTCGGGACGGACAATGAGCAGTTCTTC.